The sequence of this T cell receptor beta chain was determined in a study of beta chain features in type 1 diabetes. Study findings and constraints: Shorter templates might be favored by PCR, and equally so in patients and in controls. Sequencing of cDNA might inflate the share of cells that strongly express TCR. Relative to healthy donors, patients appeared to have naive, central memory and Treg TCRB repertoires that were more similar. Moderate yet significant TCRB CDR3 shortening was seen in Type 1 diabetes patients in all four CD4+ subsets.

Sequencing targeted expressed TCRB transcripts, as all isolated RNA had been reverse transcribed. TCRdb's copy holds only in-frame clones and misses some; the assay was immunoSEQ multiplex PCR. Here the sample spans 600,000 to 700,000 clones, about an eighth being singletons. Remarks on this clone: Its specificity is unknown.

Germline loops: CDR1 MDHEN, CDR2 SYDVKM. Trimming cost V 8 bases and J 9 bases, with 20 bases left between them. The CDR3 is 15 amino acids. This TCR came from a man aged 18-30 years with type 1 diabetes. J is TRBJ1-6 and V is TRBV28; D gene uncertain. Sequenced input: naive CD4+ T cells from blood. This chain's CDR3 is CASAPAAERSSPLHF. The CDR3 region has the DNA TGTGCCAGCGCCCCAGCGGCCGAGAGGAGTTCACCCCTCCACTTT.